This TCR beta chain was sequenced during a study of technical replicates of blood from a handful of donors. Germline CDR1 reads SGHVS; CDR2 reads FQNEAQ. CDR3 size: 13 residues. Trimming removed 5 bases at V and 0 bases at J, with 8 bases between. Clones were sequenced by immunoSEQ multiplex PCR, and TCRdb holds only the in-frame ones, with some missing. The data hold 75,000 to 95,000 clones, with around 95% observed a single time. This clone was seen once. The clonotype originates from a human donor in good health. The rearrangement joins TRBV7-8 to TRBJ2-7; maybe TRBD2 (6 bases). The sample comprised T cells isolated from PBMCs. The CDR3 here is CASSTGSSYEQYF. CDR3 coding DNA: TGTGCCAGCAGCACCGGGAGCTCCTACGAGCAGTACTTC.